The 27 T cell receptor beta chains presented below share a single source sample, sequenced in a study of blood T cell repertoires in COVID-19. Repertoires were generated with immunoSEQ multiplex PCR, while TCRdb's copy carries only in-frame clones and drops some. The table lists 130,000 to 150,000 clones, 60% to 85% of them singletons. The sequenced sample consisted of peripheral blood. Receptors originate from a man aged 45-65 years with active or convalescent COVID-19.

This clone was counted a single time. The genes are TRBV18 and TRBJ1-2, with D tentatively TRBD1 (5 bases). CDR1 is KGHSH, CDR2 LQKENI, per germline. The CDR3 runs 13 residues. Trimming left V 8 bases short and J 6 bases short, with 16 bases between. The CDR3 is CASHPGGVHGYTF. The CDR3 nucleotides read TGTGCCAGCCATCCGGGGGGGGTTCATGGCTACACCTTC.

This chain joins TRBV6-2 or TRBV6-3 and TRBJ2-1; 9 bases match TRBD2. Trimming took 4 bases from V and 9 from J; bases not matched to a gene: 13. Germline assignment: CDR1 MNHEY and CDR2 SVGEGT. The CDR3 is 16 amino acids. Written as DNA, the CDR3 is TGTGCCAGCAGTTCGCTCCCTAGCGGGGAGTGGGGTGAGCAGTTCTTC. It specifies CASSSLPSGEWGEQFF.

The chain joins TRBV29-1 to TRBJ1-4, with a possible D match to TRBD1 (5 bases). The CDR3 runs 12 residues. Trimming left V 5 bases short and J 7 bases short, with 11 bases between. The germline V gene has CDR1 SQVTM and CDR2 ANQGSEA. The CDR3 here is CSVRGEVEKLFF. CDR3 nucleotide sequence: TGCAGCGTTCGAGGGGAGGTTGAAAAACTGTTTTTT.

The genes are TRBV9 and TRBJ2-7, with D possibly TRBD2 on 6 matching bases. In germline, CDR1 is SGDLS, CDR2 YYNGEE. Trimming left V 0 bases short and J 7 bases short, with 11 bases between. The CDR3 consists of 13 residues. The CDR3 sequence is CASSVAGEGEQYF. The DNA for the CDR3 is TGTGCCAGCAGCGTAGCGGGAGAGGGAGAGCAGTACTTC.

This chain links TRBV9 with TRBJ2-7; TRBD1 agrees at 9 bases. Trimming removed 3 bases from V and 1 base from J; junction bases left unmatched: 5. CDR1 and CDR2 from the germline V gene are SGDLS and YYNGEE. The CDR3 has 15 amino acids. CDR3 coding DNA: TGTGCCAGCAGCGGCTTGGGGACAGGGTCCTACGAGCAGTACTTC. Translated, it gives CASSGLGTGSYEQYF.

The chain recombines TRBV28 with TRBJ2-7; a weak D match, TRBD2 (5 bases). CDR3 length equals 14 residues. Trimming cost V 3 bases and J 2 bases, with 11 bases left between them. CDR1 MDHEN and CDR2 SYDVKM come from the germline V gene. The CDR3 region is CASSFRGPAYEQYF. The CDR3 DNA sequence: TGTGCCAGCAGTTTTCGGGGTCCTGCCTACGAGCAGTACTTC.

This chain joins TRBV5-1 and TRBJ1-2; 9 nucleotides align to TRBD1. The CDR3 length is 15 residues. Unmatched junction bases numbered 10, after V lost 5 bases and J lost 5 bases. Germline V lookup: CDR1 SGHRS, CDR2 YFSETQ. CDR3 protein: CASSFTGGFAYGYTF. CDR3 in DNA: TGCGCCAGCAGTTTTACAGGGGGCTTTGCTTATGGCTACACCTTC.

The CDR3 sequence: CSVDPFFGGGTRPTQYF. CDR3 in DNA: TGCAGCGTTGATCCCTTTTTTGGGGGAGGGACCCGACCCACGCAGTATTTT. The chain recombines TRBV29-1 with TRBJ2-3, with 7 bases aligning to TRBD2. J lost 9 bases, V lost 3 bases, and 21 bases had no gene match. CDR1 and CDR2 from the germline V gene are SQVTM and ANQGSEA. The CDR3 has 17 residues.

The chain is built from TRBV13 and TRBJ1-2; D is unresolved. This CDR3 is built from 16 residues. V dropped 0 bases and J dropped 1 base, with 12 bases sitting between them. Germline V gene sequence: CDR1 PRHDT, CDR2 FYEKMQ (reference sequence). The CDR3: CASSLGPGELNYGYTF. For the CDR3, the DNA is TGTGCCAGCAGCTTAGGCCCTGGGGAGCTTAACTATGGCTACACCTTC.

The chain's CDR3 is CATSEGGTQPVETQYF. CDR3 bases: TGTGCCACCAGTGAGGGCGGGACCCAGCCCGTGGAGACCCAGTACTTC. The chain combines TRBV24-1 with TRBJ2-5, with a tentative D call TRBD2 (6 bases). Germline assignment: CDR1 KGHDR and CDR2 SFDVKD. Trimming removed 4 bases at V and 5 bases at J, with 19 bases between. This CDR3 has 16 residues.

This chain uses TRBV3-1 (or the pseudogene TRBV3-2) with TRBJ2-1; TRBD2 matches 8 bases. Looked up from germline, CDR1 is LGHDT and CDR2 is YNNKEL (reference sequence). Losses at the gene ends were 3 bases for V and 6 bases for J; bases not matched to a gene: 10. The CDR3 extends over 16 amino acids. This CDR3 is CASSHKTGGPSNEQFF. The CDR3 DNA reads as TGTGCCAGCAGCCACAAGACGGGAGGGCCGAGCAATGAGCAGTTCTTC.

In nucleotides, the CDR3 is TGTGCCAGCAGCTCAGCGTTCGGTGTGACAGATACGCAGTATTTT. It is translated as CASSSAFGVTDTQYF. V gene TRBV11-2 combines with J gene TRBJ2-3, with no clear D. Germline V gene lookup returns CDR1 SGHAT and CDR2 FQNNGV. Trimming cost V 4 bases and J 3 bases, with 14 bases left between them. The length of the CDR3 is 15 residues.

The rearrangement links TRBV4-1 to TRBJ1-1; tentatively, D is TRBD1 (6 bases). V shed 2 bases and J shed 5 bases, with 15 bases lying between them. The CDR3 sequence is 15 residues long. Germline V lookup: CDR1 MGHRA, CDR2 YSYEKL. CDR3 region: CASSQPRGGQTEAFF. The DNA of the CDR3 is TGCGCCAGCAGCCAACCTAGGGGGGGGCAGACTGAAGCTTTCTTT.

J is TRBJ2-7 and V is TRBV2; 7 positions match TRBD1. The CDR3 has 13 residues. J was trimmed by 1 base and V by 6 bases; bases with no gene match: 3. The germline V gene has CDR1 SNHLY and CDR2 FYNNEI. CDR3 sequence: CASRTQGSYEQYF. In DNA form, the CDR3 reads TGTGCCAGCAGAACACAGGGGTCCTACGAGCAGTACTTC. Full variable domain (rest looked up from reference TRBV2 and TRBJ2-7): EPEVTQTPSHQVTQMGQEVILRCVPISNHLYFYWYRQILGQKVEFLVSFYNNEISEKSEIFDDQFSVERPDGSNFTLKIRSTKLEDSAMYFCASRTQGSYEQYFGPGTRLTVT.

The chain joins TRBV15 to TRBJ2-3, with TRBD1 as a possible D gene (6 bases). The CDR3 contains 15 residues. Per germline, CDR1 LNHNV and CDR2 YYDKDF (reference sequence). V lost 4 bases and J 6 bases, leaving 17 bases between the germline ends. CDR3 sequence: CATSTGTSDRDTQYF. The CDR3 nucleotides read TGTGCCACCAGCACCGGGACAAGCGACAGGGATACGCAGTATTTT.

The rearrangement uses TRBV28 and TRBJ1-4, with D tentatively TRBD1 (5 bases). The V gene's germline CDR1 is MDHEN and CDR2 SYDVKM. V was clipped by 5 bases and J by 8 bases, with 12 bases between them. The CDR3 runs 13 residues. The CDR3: CASSLGQVEKLFF. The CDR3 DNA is TGTGCCAGCAGTCTAGGACAAGTCGAAAAACTGTTTTTT.

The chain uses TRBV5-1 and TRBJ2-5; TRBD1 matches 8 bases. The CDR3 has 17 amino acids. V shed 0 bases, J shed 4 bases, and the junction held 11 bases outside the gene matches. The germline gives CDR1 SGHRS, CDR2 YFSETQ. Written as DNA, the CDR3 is TGCGCCAGCAGCTTGGGGACAGGGTTTCAGAATGGAGAGACCCAGTACTTC. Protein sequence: CASSLGTGFQNGETQYF.

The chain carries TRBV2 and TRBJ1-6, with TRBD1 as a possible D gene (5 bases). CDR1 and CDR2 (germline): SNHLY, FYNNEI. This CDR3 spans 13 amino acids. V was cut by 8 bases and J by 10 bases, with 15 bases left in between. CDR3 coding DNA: TGTGCCAGCCGGAAAGGGGAGGAGTCACCCCTCCACTTT. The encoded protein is CASRKGEESPLHF.

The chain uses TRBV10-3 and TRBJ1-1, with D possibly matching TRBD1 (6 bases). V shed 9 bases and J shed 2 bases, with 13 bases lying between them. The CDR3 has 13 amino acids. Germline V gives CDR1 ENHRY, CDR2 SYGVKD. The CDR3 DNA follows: TGTGCCATTACAGGGACGCCCAACACTGAAGCTTTCTTT. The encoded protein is CAITGTPNTEAFF.

In DNA form, the CDR3 reads TGTGCCTGGAGTGTACATGAGGATGGCTACACCTTC. Amino acid sequence: CAWSVHEDGYTF. The chain recombines TRBV30 with TRBJ1-2; D uncertain. V was pared by 0 bases and J by 6 bases, with 8 bases between. This CDR3 contains 12 residues. Germline-derived CDR1 and CDR2 are GTSNPN and SVGIG (reference sequence). The full variable domain, rest sourced from reference TRBV30 and TRBJ1-2, is SQTIHQWPATLVQPVGSPLSLECTVEGTSNPNLYWYRQAAGRGLQLLFYSVGIGQISSEVPQNLSASRPQDRQFILSSKKLLLSDSGFYLCAWSVHEDGYTFGSGTRLTVV.

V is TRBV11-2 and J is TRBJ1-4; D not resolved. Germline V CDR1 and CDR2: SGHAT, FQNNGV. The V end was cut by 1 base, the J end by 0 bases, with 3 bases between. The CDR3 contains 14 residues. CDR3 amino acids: CASSLAATNEKLFF. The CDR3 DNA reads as TGTGCCAGCAGCTTAGCCGCAACTAATGAAAAACTGTTTTTT.

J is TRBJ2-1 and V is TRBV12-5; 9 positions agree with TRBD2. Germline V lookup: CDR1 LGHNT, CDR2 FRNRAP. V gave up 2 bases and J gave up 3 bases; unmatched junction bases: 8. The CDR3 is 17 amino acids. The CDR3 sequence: CASGLRVAGAVYNEQFF. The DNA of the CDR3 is TGTGCTAGTGGTTTGCGGGTAGCGGGAGCGGTCTACAATGAGCAGTTCTTC. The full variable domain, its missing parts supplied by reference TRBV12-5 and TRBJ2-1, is DARVTQTPRHKVTEMGQEVTMRCQPILGHNTVFWYRQTMMQGLELLAYFRNRAPLDDSGMPKDRFSAEMPDATLATLKIQPSEPRDSAVYFCASGLRVAGAVYNEQFFGPGTRLTVL.

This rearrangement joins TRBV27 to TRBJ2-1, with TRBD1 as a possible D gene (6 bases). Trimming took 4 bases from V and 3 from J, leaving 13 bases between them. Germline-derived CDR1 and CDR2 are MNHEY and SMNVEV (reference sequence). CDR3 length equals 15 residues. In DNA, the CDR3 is TGTGCCAGCAGTTCCTCGACAGGTAACTACAATGAGCAGTTCTTC. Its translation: CASSSSTGNYNEQFF.

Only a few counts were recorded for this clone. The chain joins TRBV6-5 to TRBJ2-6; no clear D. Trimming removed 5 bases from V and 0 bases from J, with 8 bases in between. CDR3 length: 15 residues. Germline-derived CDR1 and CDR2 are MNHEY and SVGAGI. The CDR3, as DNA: TGTGCCAGCAGTCGAGATCCCTCTGGGGCCAACGTCCTGACTTTC. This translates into CASSRDPSGANVLTF.

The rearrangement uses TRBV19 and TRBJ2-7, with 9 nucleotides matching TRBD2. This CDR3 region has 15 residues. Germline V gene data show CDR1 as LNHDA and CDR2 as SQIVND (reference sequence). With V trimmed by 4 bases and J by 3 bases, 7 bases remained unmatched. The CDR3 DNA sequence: TGTGCCAGTAGTACGGGACTAGCCCATTTCTACGAGCAGTACTTC. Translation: CASSTGLAHFYEQYF.

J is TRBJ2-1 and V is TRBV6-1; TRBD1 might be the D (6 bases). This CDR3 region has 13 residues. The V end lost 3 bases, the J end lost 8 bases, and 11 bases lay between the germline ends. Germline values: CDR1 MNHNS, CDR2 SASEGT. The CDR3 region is CASSEGAHHEQFF. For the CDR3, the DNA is TGTGCCAGCAGTGAGGGGGCTCATCATGAGCAGTTCTTC.

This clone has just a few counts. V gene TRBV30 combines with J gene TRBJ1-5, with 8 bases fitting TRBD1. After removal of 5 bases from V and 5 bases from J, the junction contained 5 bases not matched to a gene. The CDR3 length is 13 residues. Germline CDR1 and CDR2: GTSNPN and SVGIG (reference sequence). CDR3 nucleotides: TGTGCCTGGGGACAGGGTCCCCATCAGCCCCAGCATTTT. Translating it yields CAWGQGPHQPQHF. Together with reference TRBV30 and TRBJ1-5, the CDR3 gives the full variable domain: SQTIHQWPATLVQPVGSPLSLECTVEGTSNPNLYWYRQAAGRGLQLLFYSVGIGQISSEVPQNLSASRPQDRQFILSSKKLLLSDSGFYLCAWGQGPHQPQHFGDGTRLSIL.